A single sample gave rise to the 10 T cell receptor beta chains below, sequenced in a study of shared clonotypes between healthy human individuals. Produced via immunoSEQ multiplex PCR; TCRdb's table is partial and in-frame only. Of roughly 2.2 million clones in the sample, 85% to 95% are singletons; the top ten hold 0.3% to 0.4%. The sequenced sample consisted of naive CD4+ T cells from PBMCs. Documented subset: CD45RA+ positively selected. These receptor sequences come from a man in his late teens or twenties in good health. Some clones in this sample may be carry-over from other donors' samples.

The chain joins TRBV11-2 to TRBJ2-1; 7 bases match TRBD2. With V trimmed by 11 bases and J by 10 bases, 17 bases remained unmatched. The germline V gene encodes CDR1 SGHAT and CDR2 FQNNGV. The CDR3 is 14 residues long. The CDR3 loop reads CAPPLKEGGDEQFF. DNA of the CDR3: TGTGCCCCCCCTCTGAAGGAGGGAGGGGACGAGCAGTTCTTC.

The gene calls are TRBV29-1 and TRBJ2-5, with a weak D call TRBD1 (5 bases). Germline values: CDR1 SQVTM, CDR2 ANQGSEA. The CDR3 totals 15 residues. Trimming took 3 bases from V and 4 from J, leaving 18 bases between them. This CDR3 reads CSVELPKGFGETQYF. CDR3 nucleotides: TGCAGCGTTGAGCTCCCAAAGGGGTTTGGAGAGACCCAGTACTTC.

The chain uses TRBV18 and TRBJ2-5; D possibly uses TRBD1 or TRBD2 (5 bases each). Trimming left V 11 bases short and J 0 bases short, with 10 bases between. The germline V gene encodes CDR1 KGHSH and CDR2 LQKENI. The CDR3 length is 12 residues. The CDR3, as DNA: TGTGCCTCCGGGACCTACCAAGAGACCCAGTACTTC. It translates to CASGTYQETQYF.

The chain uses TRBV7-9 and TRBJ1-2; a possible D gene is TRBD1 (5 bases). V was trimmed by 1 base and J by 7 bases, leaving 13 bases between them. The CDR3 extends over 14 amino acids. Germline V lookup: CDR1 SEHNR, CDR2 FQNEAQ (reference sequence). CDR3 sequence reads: CASSLGGPRSGYTF. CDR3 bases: TGTGCCAGCAGCTTAGGGGGCCCGAGGAGTGGCTACACCTTC.

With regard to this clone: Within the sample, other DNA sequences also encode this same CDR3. CDR3 amino acids: CASSLPSTDTQYF. The CDR3, as DNA: TGTGCCAGTAGTCTCCCCAGCACAGATACGCAGTATTTT. The V and J genes are TRBV19 and TRBJ2-3; no definite D call. The CDR3 spans 13 residues. Germline CDR1 reads LNHDA; CDR2 reads SQIVND (reference sequence). V was trimmed by 5 bases and J by 0 bases, leaving 6 bases between them.

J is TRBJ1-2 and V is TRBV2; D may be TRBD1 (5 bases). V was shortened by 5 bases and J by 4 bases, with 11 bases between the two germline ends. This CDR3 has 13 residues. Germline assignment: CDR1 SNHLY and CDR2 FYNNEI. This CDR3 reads CASSQGRGYGYTF. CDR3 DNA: TGTGCCAGCAGTCAGGGACGGGGCTATGGCTACACCTTC.

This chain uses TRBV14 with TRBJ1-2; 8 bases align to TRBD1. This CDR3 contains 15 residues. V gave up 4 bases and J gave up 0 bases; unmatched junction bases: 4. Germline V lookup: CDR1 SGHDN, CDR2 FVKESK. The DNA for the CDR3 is TGTGCCAGCAGCCGCACAGGGGGAGCTAACTATGGCTACACCTTC. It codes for CASSRTGGANYGYTF.

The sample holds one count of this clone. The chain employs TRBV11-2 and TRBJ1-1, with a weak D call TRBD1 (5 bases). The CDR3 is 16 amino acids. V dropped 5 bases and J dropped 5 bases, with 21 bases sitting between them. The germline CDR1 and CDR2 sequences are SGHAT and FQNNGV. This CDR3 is CASSRIKGKGITEAFF. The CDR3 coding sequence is TGTGCCAGCAGCCGTATAAAGGGGAAAGGGATAACTGAAGCTTTCTTT.

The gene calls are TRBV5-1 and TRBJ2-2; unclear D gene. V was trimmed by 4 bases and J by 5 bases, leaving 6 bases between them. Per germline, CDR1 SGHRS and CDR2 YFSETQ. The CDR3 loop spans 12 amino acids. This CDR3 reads CASSRETGELFF. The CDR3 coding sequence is TGCGCCAGCAGCCGTGAAACCGGGGAGCTGTTTTTT.

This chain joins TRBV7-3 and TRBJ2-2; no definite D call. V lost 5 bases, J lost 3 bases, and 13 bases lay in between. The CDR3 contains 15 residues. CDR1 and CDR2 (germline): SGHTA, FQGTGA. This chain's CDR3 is CASSPEGVYTGELFF. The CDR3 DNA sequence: TGTGCCAGCAGCCCGGAAGGCGTCTACACCGGGGAGCTGTTTTTT.